A selection of T cell receptor beta chains follows, all from one sample in a study of cytomegalovirus exposure and HLA in healthy donors. Assay: immunoSEQ multiplex PCR; the TCRdb copy retains only in-frame clones and omits some. The sample holds 150,000 or so clones, less than 85% seen once. The sequencing sample was made of PBMCs. The receptors derive from a woman aged 45-59 years in good health and CMV-seropositive. Each CDR3 is given with its conserved first and last residue. A D gene is named only where the DNA matches it firmly. Not every row has a clone size; where given, it reads once, few, many or a size class.

>TRBJ1-1|NA|TRBV6-5|NA
CASSYGQNTEAFF
TGTGCCAGCAGTTATGGACAGAACACTGAAGCTTTCTTT
>TRBJ2-7|TRBD1|TRBV10-2|NA
CASSEWDRRAYEQYF
TGCGCCAGCAGTGAGTGGGACAGACGAGCCTACGAGCAGTACTTC
>TRBJ1-3|NA|TRBV30|NA
CAWSGGGAGGNTIYF
TGTGCCTGGAGTGGGGGGGGCGCGGGTGGAAACACCATATATTTT
>TRBJ1-4|NA|TRBV11-2|NA
CASSFEGEKLFF
TGTGCCAGCAGCTTCGAGGGCGAAAAACTGTTTTTT
>TRBJ2-7|TRBD2|TRBV7-9|few
CASSLGRRGGVGEQYF
TGTGCCAGCAGCTTAGGTAGGCGGGGGGGAGTCGGCGAGCAGTACTTC
>TRBJ1-4|NA|TRBV6-6|NA
CASSHNEKLFF
TGTGCCAGCAGTCATAATGAAAAACTGTTTTTT
>TRBJ1-1|TRBD1|TRBV9|NA
CASSVETGQGDTEAFF
TGTGCCAGCAGCGTAGAGACAGGCCAGGGGGACACTGAAGCTTTCTTT
>TRBJ2-1|TRBD2|TRBV5-1|NA
CASTSGGRSYNEQFF
TGCGCCAGCACCAGCGGGGGGCGGTCCTACAATGAGCAGTTCTTC
>TRBJ1-5|NA|TRBV7-9|few
CASSLDSGNQPQHF
TGTGCCAGCAGCTTGGACAGTGGCAATCAGCCCCAGCATTTT
>TRBJ2-1|NA|TRBV4-3|few
CASSQEAGIRSGNEQFF
TGCGCCAGCAGCCAAGAAGCCGGGATTCGGAGTGGCAATGAGCAGTTCTTC
>TRBJ2-7|NA|TRBV7-2|once
CASSSPTGYEQYF
TGTGCCAGCAGCTCGCCGACTGGCTACGAGCAGTACTTC
>TRBJ1-6|NA|TRBV19|NA
CASSVQGSSYNSPLHF
TGTGCCAGTAGTGTTCAGGGGAGCTCCTATAATTCACCCCTCCACTTT
>TRBJ2-3|TRBD2|TRBV5-4|NA
CASSDRGGPTDTQYF
TGTGCCAGCAGCGATCGCGGGGGACCTACAGATACGCAGTATTTT
>TRBJ2-7|NA|TRBV7-9|few
CASSLLGDTYEQYF
TGTGCCAGCAGCCTTCTAGGGGACACTTACGAGCAGTACTTC
>TRBJ1-1|NA|TRBV15|NA
CATSRDWEGLRNTEAFF
TGTGCCACCAGCAGAGATTGGGAGGGCCTAAGGAACACTGAAGCTTTCTTT
>TRBJ2-7|TRBD1|TRBV9|NA
CASSPQGTGGDEQYF
TGTGCCAGCAGCCCACAGGGGACAGGGGGCGACGAGCAGTACTTC
>TRBJ2-7|TRBD1|TRBV6-5|NA
CASSRDSEQYF
TGTGCCAGCAGCCGGGACAGCGAGCAGTACTTC
>TRBJ1-2|NA|TRBV7-8|NA
CASSLGPAGYGYTF
TGTGCCAGCAGCTTAGGTCCCGCGGGATATGGCTACACCTTC
>TRBJ1-1|NA|TRBV6-7|NA
CASSYSDRFAMNTEAFF
TGTGCCAGCAGTTACTCCGACAGGTTCGCTATGAACACTGAAGCTTTCTTT
>TRBJ1-1|NA|TRBV6-5|NA
CASSYRVNTEAFF
TGTGCCAGCAGTTATCGCGTGAACACTGAAGCTTTCTTT
>TRBJ2-5|NA|TRBV7-2|few
CASSLERGRETQYF
TGTGCCAGCAGCTTAGAAAGGGGTCGGGAGACCCAGTACTTC
>TRBJ2-1|TRBD1|TRBV12-5|once
CASGLVLGLDRGRNEQFF
TGTGCTAGTGGTTTGGTACTTGGCTTGGACAGGGGAAGAAATGAGCAGTTCTTC
>TRBJ1-6|NA|TRBV7-2|once
CASSFDTSSYNSPLHF
TGTGCCAGCAGCTTCGACACGAGCTCCTATAATTCACCCCTCCACTTT
>TRBJ2-7|NA|TRBV7-2|NA
CASSLDAGYYEQYF
TGTGCCAGCAGCTTAGACGCAGGGTACTACGAGCAGTACTTC
>TRBJ2-1|TRBD2|TRBV9|NA
CASSVAARGAYNEQFF
TGTGCCAGCAGCGTAGCCGCGCGGGGGGCCTACAATGAGCAGTTCTTC
>TRBJ2-1|TRBD1|TRBV18|NA
CASSPRGARGLDEQFF
TGTGCCAGCTCACCGAGGGGCGCTAGGGGGCTGGATGAGCAGTTCTTC
>TRBJ2-1|NA|TRBV5-4|NA
CASSFKDGGRNEQFF
TGTGCCAGCAGCTTCAAAGATGGGGGCCGCAATGAGCAGTTCTTC
>TRBJ2-3|NA|TRBV19|NA
CASSIDPAVATDTQYF
TGTGCCAGTAGTATCGATCCAGCGGTGGCTACAGATACGCAGTATTTT
>TRBJ2-1|NA|TRBV27|NA
CASSLSLWERRRSYNEQFF
TGTGCCAGCAGTTTATCGCTCTGGGAGCGGAGACGCTCCTACAATGAGCAGTTCTTC
>TRBJ1-4|NA|TRBV5-1|NA
CASSSAGRKDEKLFF
TGCGCCAGCAGCTCGGCAGGGAGGAAGGATGAAAAACTGTTTTTT
>TRBJ1-4|NA|TRBV5-1|NA
CASSLNGNEKLFF
TGCGCCAGCAGCTTGAACGGTAATGAAAAACTGTTTTTT
>TRBJ1-1|NA|TRBV7-3|NA
CATGGQFSEAFF
TGTGCCACCGGGGGGCAGTTCTCTGAAGCTTTCTTT
>TRBJ1-3|NA|TRBV30|NA
CAWSVPGGTSGNTIYF
TGTGCCTGGAGTGTACCTGGGGGCACTTCTGGAAACACCATATATTTT
>TRBJ1-2|NA|TRBV5-8|NA
CASQNPGGADHGYTF
TGTGCCAGTCAAAATCCTGGCGGGGCGGACCATGGCTACACCTTC
>TRBJ1-1|TRBD1|TRBV5-8|NA
CASSSRTGGNTEAFF
TGTGCCAGCAGCTCCCGGACAGGGGGGAACACTGAAGCTTTCTTT
>TRBJ1-2|NA|TRBV7-9|NA
CASSPDYGYTF
TGTGCCAGCAGTCCCGACTATGGCTACACCTTC
>TRBJ1-6|NA|TRBV6-5|NA
CASGQLLYNSPLHF
TGTGCCAGCGGACAGCTCCTATATAATTCACCCCTCCACTTT
>TRBJ1-5|TRBD1|TRBV19|NA
CASSIAGGPPQHF
TGTGCCAGTAGTATAGCAGGGGGACCTCCCCAGCATTTT
>TRBJ2-1|NA|TRBV7-8|NA
CASSLAEWWRDPADEQFF
TGTGCCAGCAGCTTAGCGGAGTGGTGGCGGGACCCTGCGGATGAGCAGTTCTTC
>TRBJ1-5|NA|TRBV21-1|NA
CASTRRQDAPRAISNQPQHF
TGTGCCAGCACCCGAAGACAGGACGCTCCCAGGGCCATTAGCAATCAGCCCCAGCATTTT
>TRBJ2-3|TRBD2|TRBV6-6|NA
CASNPGTNERTDTQYF
TGTGCCAGCAACCCCGGGACTAACGAACGCACAGATACGCAGTATTTT
>TRBJ2-3|NA|TRBV7-2|NA
CASSLEWGGRSTDTQYF
TGTGCCAGCAGCTTAGAGTGGGGGGGCAGGAGCACAGATACGCAGTATTTT
>TRBJ2-7|NA|TRBV6-1|NA
CASSEARTRPSYEQYF
TGTGCCAGCAGTGAAGCGCGGACAAGACCTTCCTACGAGCAGTACTTC
>TRBJ1-2|TRBD1|TRBV19|NA
CATGLGQHYGYTF
TGTGCCACGGGATTGGGACAGCACTATGGCTACACCTTC
>TRBJ1-5|TRBD1|TRBV19|once
CASSGQGYQPQHF
TGTGCCAGTAGTGGACAGGGATATCAGCCCCAGCATTTT
>TRBJ2-4|TRBD1|TRBV5-3|once
CARSCPGQGMDIQYF
TGTGCCAGAAGCTGTCCGGGACAGGGAATGGACATTCAGTACTTC
>TRBJ2-7|NA|TRBV4-2|NA
CASSQDPHRGYYEQYF
TGTGCCAGCAGCCAAGATCCGCACCGAGGGTACTACGAGCAGTACTTC